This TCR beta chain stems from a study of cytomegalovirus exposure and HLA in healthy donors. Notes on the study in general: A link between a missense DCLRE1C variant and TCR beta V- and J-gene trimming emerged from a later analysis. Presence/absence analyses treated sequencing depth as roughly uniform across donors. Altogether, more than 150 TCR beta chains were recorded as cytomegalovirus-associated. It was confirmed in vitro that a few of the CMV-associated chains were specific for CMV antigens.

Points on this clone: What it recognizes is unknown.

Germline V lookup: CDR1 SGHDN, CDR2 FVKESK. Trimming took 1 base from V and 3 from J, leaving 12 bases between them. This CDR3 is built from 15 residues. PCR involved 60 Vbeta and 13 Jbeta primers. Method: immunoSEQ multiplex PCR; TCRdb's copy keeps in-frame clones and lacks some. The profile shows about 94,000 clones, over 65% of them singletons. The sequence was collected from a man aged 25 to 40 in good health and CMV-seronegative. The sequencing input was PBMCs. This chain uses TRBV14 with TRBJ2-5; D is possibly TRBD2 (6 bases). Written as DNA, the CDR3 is TGTGCCAGCAGCCAAGTAGCCCCGGGGGAAGAGACCCAGTACTTC. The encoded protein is CASSQVAPGEETQYF.